This T cell receptor (beta chain) was sequenced in a study of T cell responses to AZD1222 COVID-19 vaccine. Findings and caveats of the study: As reported, nearly half of all spike-specific TCRs target variant regions that are unmutated. Two doses of AZD1222 preceded a rise in Spike-specific TCR breadth and depth. Donors in the cohort were predominantly white British and more often female, and clonal diversity was possibly underestimated.

TCRdb keeps only in-frame clones here, not all; method: immunoSEQ multiplex PCR. This table has over 100,000 clones, approximately 90% appearing once. The CDR3 runs 14 residues. Germline CDR1 reads ENHRY; CDR2 reads SYGVKD. V dropped 5 bases and J dropped 10; count of bases not matched to a gene: 8. With regard to this clone: Its specificity is not known.

The sequence was obtained from an adult in good health. The source material was peripheral blood, sampled on day 0 of AZD1222 vaccination. The chain couples TRBV10-3 to TRBJ2-1, with 10 positions matching TRBD2. The CDR3 protein is CAISLTSGSGEQFF. The CDR3 bases are TGTGCCATCAGTCTGACTAGCGGGTCCGGGGAGCAGTTCTTC.